What follows are 18 T cell receptor beta chains derived from one specimen sequenced in a study of CD8+ T cells in alopecia areata. cDNA serving as the sequencing template came from extracted, reverse transcribed RNA. Only in-frame clones appear in the TCRdb table, and some are missing; sequencing was by immunoSEQ multiplex PCR. In the table there are roughly 180,000 clones, about 53% of which are singletons. Treatment in this sample: oral pan-JAK inhibitor, 5-10 mg twice daily. The specimen was CD8+ T cells sorted from blood, collected at week 24, from a patient treated with tofacitinib. The receptors stem from a human donor with alopecia areata.

The chain recombines TRBV15 with TRBJ2-7; perhaps TRBD1 as D (6 bases). In germline, CDR1 is LNHNV, CDR2 YYDKDF (reference sequence). There are 18 residues in the CDR3. Trimming took 3 bases from V and 5 from J, leaving 26 bases between them. The CDR3, as DNA: TGTGCCACCAGCAGGGAAACCCCAGGGACCTACTCAGGGGACGAGCAGTACTTC. It translates to CATSRETPGTYSGDEQYF.

The DNA of the CDR3 is TGTGCCTGGAGGACGGCTACCCCCTCCTACGAGCAGTACTTC. This sequence encodes CAWRTATPSYEQYF. The gene calls are TRBV30 and TRBJ2-7; D unresolved. The CDR3 contains 14 residues. Germline V gene data show CDR1 as GTSNPN and CDR2 as SVGIG (reference sequence). Between the trimmed V and J ends, which lost 3 bases and 0 bases, there was a span of 12 bases.

This clone has more than one count but fewer than ten. The rearrangement joins TRBV7-9 to TRBJ2-1, with a tentative D call TRBD2 (6 bases). The CDR3 length is 8 residues. Germline V gives CDR1 SEHNR, CDR2 FQNEAQ (reference sequence). CDR3 region: CSGDEQFF. CDR3 coding DNA: TGTTCGGGGGACGAGCAGTTCTTC.

This clone was picked up a small number of times. The rearrangement uses TRBV29-1 and TRBJ2-1, with 10 bases identical to TRBD1. This CDR3 region has 14 residues. The germline V gene encodes CDR1 SQVTM and CDR2 ANQGSEA. With 6 bases clipped from V and 3 bases from J, the junction kept 5 bases outside the gene matches. CDR3 sequence (DNA): TGCAGCGTCACCGGGACAGGGGTCTACAATGAGCAGTTCTTC. This sequence encodes CSVTGTGVYNEQFF.

The genes are TRBV13 and TRBJ1-2; D is uncertain. Between the trimmed V and J ends, which lost 1 base and 0 bases, there was a span of 12 bases. Germline-derived CDR1 and CDR2 are PRHDT and FYEKMQ (reference sequence). The CDR3 totals 16 residues. This chain's CDR3 is CASSLDAGGTNYGYTF. The DNA for the CDR3 is TGTGCCAGCAGCTTAGACGCAGGAGGAACTAACTATGGCTACACCTTC.

This clone was picked up a small number of times. The V and J genes are TRBV30 and TRBJ2-7, with 11 nucleotides matching TRBD2. Germline V gene sequence: CDR1 GTSNPN, CDR2 SVGIG (reference sequence). The CDR3 loop spans 15 amino acids. Trimming cost V 1 base and J 3 bases; bases outside gene matches: 5. CDR3: CAWSAPLAGVYEQYF. CDR3 nucleotide sequence: TGTGCCTGGAGTGCGCCACTAGCGGGAGTCTACGAGCAGTACTTC.

The chain employs TRBV5-4 and TRBJ2-7, with 7 bases identical to TRBD2. Germline V gene data show CDR1 as SGHNT and CDR2 as YYREEE (reference sequence). The CDR3 runs to 13 residues. With 4 bases clipped from V and 3 bases from J, the junction kept 4 bases outside the gene matches. CDR3 amino acids: CASSPRGDYEQYF. As DNA, the CDR3 is TGTGCCAGCAGCCCTCGGGGGGACTACGAGCAGTACTTC.

This clone occurred a few times. V is TRBV7-9 and J is TRBJ2-3; D call uncertain. Trimming cost V 7 bases and J 5 bases, with 13 bases left between them. Germline V gene data show CDR1 as SEHNR and CDR2 as FQNEAQ (reference sequence). CDR3 length: 13 amino acids. DNA of the CDR3: TGTGCCAGCACCCTAACCTCAGGAGATACGCAGTATTTT. Protein product: CASTLTSGDTQYF.

This CDR3 is CAYLAGGHNEQFF. In nucleotides, the CDR3 is TGTGCCTATCTAGCGGGGGGCCACAATGAGCAGTTCTTC. This chain links TRBV30 with TRBJ2-1, with 11 bases aligning to TRBD2. With 7 bases clipped from V and 5 bases from J, the junction kept 4 bases outside the gene matches. CDR1 and CDR2 (germline): GTSNPN, SVGIG (reference sequence). The CDR3 extends over 13 amino acids.

The chain joins TRBV4-3 to TRBJ1-3; perhaps TRBD1 as D (6 bases). Germline V gene lookup returns CDR1 LGHNA and CDR2 YSLEER. V shed 0 bases and J shed 4 bases, with 13 bases lying between them. This CDR3 contains 16 residues. The CDR3 protein is CASSQDWQGTGNTIYF. The CDR3 DNA follows: TGCGCCAGCAGCCAAGACTGGCAGGGGACCGGAAACACCATATATTTT.

The chain joins TRBV4-3 to TRBJ1-5, with D maybe TRBD1 (6 bases). CDR1 is LGHNA, CDR2 YSLEER, per germline. Between the trimmed V and J ends, which lost 4 bases and 5 bases, there was a span of 15 bases. The CDR3 consists of 15 residues. The CDR3 protein is CASSRLTGLDQPQHF. CDR3 in DNA: TGCGCCAGCAGCCGACTGACAGGTCTGGATCAGCCCCAGCATTTT.

The chain joins TRBV5-4 to TRBJ2-7, with 8 nucleotides matching TRBD1. Germline lookup yields CDR1 SGHNT and CDR2 YYREEE (reference sequence). The junction had 7 bases not matched to a gene; V was cut back by 4 bases and J by 4 bases. This CDR3 has 14 amino acids. The CDR3 DNA is TGTGCCAGCAGCCCTGGACAGGGTGGTTACGAGCAGTACTTC. This sequence encodes CASSPGQGGYEQYF.

The chain carries TRBV7-9 and TRBJ2-7; a possible D gene is TRBD2 (5 bases). This CDR3 region has 12 residues. In germline, CDR1 is SEHNR, CDR2 FQNEAQ (reference sequence). V was trimmed by 4 bases and J by 1 base, leaving 5 bases between them. The CDR3, as DNA: TGTGCCAGCAGCTGGGAGTCCTACGAGCAGTACTTC. It yields the protein CASSWESYEQYF.

The genes are TRBV9 and TRBJ2-7, with a tentative D call TRBD1 (6 bases). This CDR3 has 15 amino acids. CDR1 SGDLS and CDR2 YYNGEE come from the germline V gene. Trimming took off 3 bases at V and 1 base at J, with 14 bases between the two ends. CDR3 sequence (DNA): TGTGCCAGCAGCGCAGGGGACGGTCCATCCTACGAGCAGTACTTC. It translates to CASSAGDGPSYEQYF.

This chain links TRBV11-2 with TRBJ2-1; D unresolved. The CDR3 loop spans 12 amino acids. Trimming left V 5 bases short and J 7 bases short, with 9 bases between. Germline CDR1 and CDR2: SGHAT and FQNNGV. The CDR3 spells CASSPLGNEQFF. Here the CDR3 DNA reads TGTGCCAGCAGCCCGTTAGGGAATGAGCAGTTCTTC.

In its sample, this clone was seen a few times. This rearrangement joins TRBV6-6 to TRBJ2-7, with 9 bases identical to TRBD1. The germline gives CDR1 MNHNY, CDR2 SVGAGI (reference sequence). J was trimmed by 7 bases and V by 2 bases; bases with no gene match: 6. The CDR3 extends over 14 amino acids. Here the CDR3 reads CASSYLPDRGEQYF. DNA for the CDR3: TGTGCCAGCAGTTACCTCCCGGACAGGGGAGAGCAGTACTTC.

This clone rates as medium-sized (0.01 to 0.1%). The gene calls are TRBV5-5 and TRBJ1-5, with D possibly matching TRBD1 (5 bases). Trimming removed 0 bases at V and 7 bases at J, with 20 bases between. The CDR3 covers 17 residues. Germline-derived CDR1 and CDR2 are SGHKS and YYEKEE (reference sequence). CDR3 coding DNA: TGTGCCAGCAGCTTGGAAGGAGGTCAGGGTGCAAGACAGCCCCAGCATTTT. The encoded protein is CASSLEGGQGARQPQHF.

J is TRBJ1-2 and V is TRBV30, with D tentatively TRBD1 (6 bases). Trimming stripped 0 bases from V and 6 bases from J, with 17 bases between. The CDR3 covers 15 residues. Germline CDR1 and CDR2: GTSNPN and SVGIG (reference sequence). CDR3 sequence: CAWSVHPRGSDGYTF. The CDR3 DNA follows: TGTGCCTGGAGTGTACACCCCAGGGGATCAGATGGCTACACCTTC.